Given below is one T cell receptor (beta chain) in context. Its antigen is still unknown. The sample is drawn from a study of blood T cells in healthy people across ages. Notes on the study in general: Diversity figures based on one million T cells were deemed too low.

Through a sample-barcoded 5' primer and a J-beta primer mix, a second PCR was run for about 6 to 11 cycles. TCRdb analysed the 5' RACE reads with MiXCR anew, one entry per CDR3 protein. In the table there are around 990,000 distinct CDR3 sequences, under 30% of which are singletons. The V gene lost 6 bases and the J gene lost 2 bases, with 16 bases spanning the gap. Germline V gene lookup returns CDR1 KGHDR and CDR2 SFDVKD. The CDR3 consists of 15 residues. This same sample was also taken into another study, of T cells of mothers and their children.

This sequence originates from a girl aged 2-15 years in good health. This chain links TRBV24-1 with TRBJ2-7; possible D gene TRBD1, 7 bases. What was sequenced was blood. CDR3 nucleotides: TGTGCCACCAGTACGGGGGACAGTCTTGCCTACGAGCAGTACTTC. This codes for CATSTGDSLAYEQYF.